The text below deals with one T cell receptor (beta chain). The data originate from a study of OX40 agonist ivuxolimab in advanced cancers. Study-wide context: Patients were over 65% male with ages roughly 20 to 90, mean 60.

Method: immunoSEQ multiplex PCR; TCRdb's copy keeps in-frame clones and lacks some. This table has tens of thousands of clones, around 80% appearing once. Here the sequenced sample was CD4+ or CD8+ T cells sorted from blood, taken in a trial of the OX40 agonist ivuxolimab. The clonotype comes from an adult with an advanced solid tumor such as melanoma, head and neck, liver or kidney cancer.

CDR3 nucleotide sequence: TGTGCCATCATCCTGGAGTCAGCAATCACAACTAATGAAAAACTGTTTTTT. Amino acid sequence: CAIILESAITTNEKLFF. The J gene is TRBJ1-4, the V gene TRBV10-3; D unresolved. The germline V gene has CDR1 ENHRY and CDR2 SYGVKD. V was shortened by 7 bases and J by 0 bases, with 18 bases between the two germline ends. This CDR3 comprises 17 residues.